The rows below give T cell receptor beta chains drawn from one sample of a study of identical twins. A single record per CDR3 protein comes from TCRdb applying MiXCR to the 5' RACE reads. The top ten hold approximately 14% of the sample, which has under 300,000 distinct CDR3 sequences, 6.5% seen once. The same data also went into a second study, on T cells expressing NK-cell markers.

Specimen: CD8+ T cells sorted from blood. The receptors here all came from a woman between 18 and 29 years old in good health. Each CDR3 is given with its conserved first and last residue. A D gene is named only where the DNA matches it firmly. The listing skips clone size in some rows; elsewhere it reads once, few, many or a size class.

d_call	clone_size	j_call	v_call	cdr3_nt	cdr3_aa
TRBD1	few	TRBJ1-2	TRBV12-3/TRBV12-4	TGTGCCAGCAGTCCCAACAGGGGGCAGGGCTATGGCTACACCTTC	CASSPNRGQGYGYTF
NA	many	TRBJ1-4	TRBV12-3/TRBV12-4	TGTGCCAGCAGTCCGGGACAATTGGTTGAACTGTTTTTT	CASSPGQLVELFF
NA	many	TRBJ2-7	TRBV12-3/TRBV12-4	TGTGCCAGCAGTGCGACCGACGAGCAGTACTTC	CASSATDEQYF
NA	NA	TRBJ1-1	TRBV7-8	TGTGCCAGCAGCTTAAGCCCAGGGAGCACTGAAGCTTTCTTT	CASSLSPGSTEAFF
TRBD2	NA	TRBJ2-3	TRBV12-3/TRBV12-4	TGTGCCAGCAGTCCTCGACTAGCGGGAGAGGGCCCAGATACGCAGTATTTT	CASSPRLAGEGPDTQYF
TRBD1	few	TRBJ1-3	TRBV5-1	TGCGCCAGCAGCTTGGAGGGGACAGATGGAAACACCATATATTTT	CASSLEGTDGNTIYF
NA	NA	TRBJ2-2	TRBV6-2/TRBV6-3	TGTGCCAGCAGGCCGGGGCGCGGGGAGCTGTTTTTT	CASRPGRGELFF
NA	NA	TRBJ1-2	TRBV24-1	TGTGCCACCAGTGATTATGAGGGTTCTGGCTACACCTTC	CATSDYEGSGYTF
NA	NA	TRBJ2-2	TRBV20-1	TGCAGTGCTAGAGATAGGGGGGTAATCAGCGGGGAGCTGTTTTTT	CSARDRGVISGELFF
NA	few	TRBJ1-3	TRBV6-5	TGTGCCAGCAGTTCCCCTTGGACAGTCCAAGCTGGAAACACCATATATTTT	CASSSPWTVQAGNTIYF
NA	many	TRBJ2-1	TRBV6-2/TRBV6-3	TGTGCCAGCAGTTACAGCTTTACAGGGTCCCCGGTGAATGAGCAGTTCTTC	CASSYSFTGSPVNEQFF
NA	NA	TRBJ2-5	TRBV3-1	TGTGCCAGCAGCCCCGACATACTCCCCAGACGTCGGGAAGAGACCCAGTACTTC	CASSPDILPRRREETQYF
NA	NA	TRBJ1-1	TRBV2	TGTGCCAGCAGATTAGGGGACAACACTGAAGCTTTCTTT	CASRLGDNTEAFF
NA	NA	TRBJ2-1	TRBV7-9	TGTGCCAGCAGCTTATCCGAGACTGGCAACAATGAGCAGTTCTTC	CASSLSETGNNEQFF
NA	NA	TRBJ1-4	TRBV7-9	TGTGCCAGCAGCTTTCTGATAACCAGTAATGAAAAACTGTTTTTT	CASSFLITSNEKLFF
NA	many	TRBJ1-1	TRBV5-6	TGTGCCAGCAGCCCCCTGACAGGTATGAACACTGAAGCTTTCTTT	CASSPLTGMNTEAFF
TRBD2	NA	TRBJ2-7	TRBV5-1	TGCGCCAGCAGCTTGGAAGGCGGGGGGGCATCTAGGTACGAGCAGTACTTC	CASSLEGGGASRYEQYF
NA	many	TRBJ1-5	TRBV6-5	TGTGCCAGCAGTTCTCGGCGGGAGCATGGACAGCCCCAGCATTTT	CASSSRREHGQPQHF
TRBD2	few	TRBJ2-1	TRBV6-5	TGTGCCAGCAGTTACTTTCCAGCGGGGGAGTTATACAATGAGCAGTTCTTC	CASSYFPAGELYNEQFF
NA	NA	TRBJ1-1	TRBV6-6	TGTGCCAGCAGCGCCCCGGTGGGAGCTTTCTTT	CASSAPVGAFF
TRBD1	many	TRBJ1-1	TRBV29-1	TGCAGCGTTGACGGGACAGGGGCTTGGGTTACTGAAGCTTTCTTT	CSVDGTGAWVTEAFF
TRBD1	many	TRBJ2-7	TRBV12-3/TRBV12-4	TGTGCCAGCAGTCTCCATTCCGGGACAGGGAGGTACGAGCAGTACTTC	CASSLHSGTGRYEQYF
TRBD1	few	TRBJ1-5	TRBV12-3/TRBV12-4	TGTGCCACCGGACAGGGTAATCAGCCCCAGCATTTT	CATGQGNQPQHF
NA	few	TRBJ2-4	TRBV7-8	TGTGCCAGCAGCTTAGTAGGAGTGCAAAACATTCAGTACTTC	CASSLVGVQNIQYF
TRBD1	NA	TRBJ2-1	TRBV24-1	TGTGCCACCAGTGATTCCTCGGGGACAGGGGTCAATGAGCAGTTCTTC	CATSDSSGTGVNEQFF
TRBD2	many	TRBJ2-3	TRBV4-2	TGTGCCAGCAGCCAAGATAAGGCGGGAGGTGCAGATACGCAGTATTTT	CASSQDKAGGADTQYF
NA	NA	TRBJ2-7	TRBV11-3	TGTGCCAGCAGCACCCCGGGGGCCATCTACGAGCAGTACTTC	CASSTPGAIYEQYF
NA	many	TRBJ2-6	TRBV12-3/TRBV12-4	TGTGCCAGCAGCTTCTCTGGGGCCAACGTCCTGACTTTC	CASSFSGANVLTF
TRBD2	many	TRBJ2-7	TRBV25-1	TGTGCCAGCAGTGCTGGACTAGCGGAGGACGAGCAGTACTTC	CASSAGLAEDEQYF
NA	few	TRBJ1-1	TRBV6-1	TGTGCCAGCAGCCTTTCAGGCTTTGCAAACACTGAAGCTTTCTTT	CASSLSGFANTEAFF
NA	NA	TRBJ2-7	TRBV3-1	TGTGCCAGCAGTCCTACAGGGTTTCCCTACGAGCAGTACTTC	CASSPTGFPYEQYF
NA	few	TRBJ1-3	TRBV7-2	TGTGCCAGCAGCTTTTATGTCAGGGAATCTGGAAACACCATATATTTT	CASSFYVRESGNTIYF
NA	many	TRBJ2-7	TRBV3-1	TGTGCCAGCAGCCAAGATTCGGCGGTCCTACCCTACGAGCAGTACTTC	CASSQDSAVLPYEQYF
NA	few	TRBJ2-7	TRBV27	TGTGCCAGCAGGCCCAGGGCCTATGAACCTTACGAGCAGTACTTC	CASRPRAYEPYEQYF